These 4 T cell receptor beta chains share one sample of origin, sequenced in a study of T cells in Graves' hyperthyroidism and ophthalmopathy (dated by TCRdb to between 2018 and 2020). Library construction relied on multiplex PCR. Data came from an Illumina HiSeq 2000. The TCR beta CDR3 regions were amplified from RNA transcripts. The first round of RT-PCR for the TCR CDR3 was performed with the HTBI primer set and the Qiagen OneStep RT-PCR kit. TCRdb redid the processing of the public reads, applying fastp at Q25 and MiXCR, and retained in-frame beta chains. Here each entry gathers all rows of one CDR3 protein and keeps the most common genes and DNA. This sample gives over 150,000 distinct CDR3 sequences in total; roughly a sixth of them show up just once. 53% of the sample goes to the ten largest clones. The sequenced sample was blood. These receptors came from a woman aged 50 to 65 with Graves' hyperthyroidism.

The V and J genes are TRBV10-2 and TRBJ1-1; D gene uncertain. CDR1 and CDR2 from the germline V gene are WSHSY and SAAADI. This CDR3 contains 13 residues. The V end lost 4 bases, the J end lost 7 bases, and 13 bases lay between the germline ends. The CDR3 DNA reads TGCGCCAGCAGTGGGGCTATGCACCTTGAAGCTTTCTTT. Its translation is CASSGAMHLEAFF.

This clonotype was seen repeatedly, ten times or more. This chain joins TRBV2 and TRBJ1-1, with D possibly TRBD1 on 5 matching bases. Germline V gene data show CDR1 as SNHLY and CDR2 as FYNNEI. The CDR3 covers 15 residues. V lost 2 bases and J lost 0, with 10 bases in between. The CDR3, as DNA: TGTGCCAGCAGTGAATTCGACAGTTTGAACACTGAAGCTTTCTTT. Protein product: CASSEFDSLNTEAFF.

V gene TRBV7-9 combines with J gene TRBJ2-4, with D unresolved. Trimming took 4 bases from V and 8 from J, leaving 12 bases between them. The CDR3 runs to 13 residues. In germline, CDR1 is SEHNR, CDR2 FQNEAQ (reference sequence). CDR3 sequence (DNA): TGTGCCAGCAGCTCGGGCGTGAGATACATTCAGTACTTC. Residues: CASSSGVRYIQYF.

This clonotype was seen many times. This chain uses TRBV7-2 with TRBJ2-1; weak D call: TRBD2 (6 bases). The V gene lost 5 bases and the J gene lost 7 bases, with 15 bases spanning the gap. The CDR3 is 14 residues long. Germline V gene sequence: CDR1 SGHTA, CDR2 FQGNSA. The CDR3 nucleotides are TGTGCCAGCAGCCGGGGCGGGATGGTAAATGAGCAGTTCTTC. The encoded protein is CASSRGGMVNEQFF.